The rows below give T cell receptor beta chains drawn from one sample of a study of cytomegalovirus exposure and HLA in healthy donors. Produced via immunoSEQ multiplex PCR; TCRdb's table is partial and in-frame only. The sample shows nearly 200,000 clones, and approximately 0.74% sits with its ten largest clones. Input material: PBMCs. Every receptor here comes from a boy younger than 18 in good health and CMV-seronegative. CDR3s include the opening cysteine and the closing phenylalanine or tryptophan. Each record gives: CDR3 DNA, CDR3 protein, V gene, J gene, D gene. The D gene is left open where the match is weak.

TGCAGTGCTAGAGACAACGAGCAGTACTTC,CSARDNEQYF,TRBV20-1,TRBJ2-7,-
TGCGCCAGCATAGCGGGGAGCTCCTACAATGAGCAGTTCTTC,CASIAGSSYNEQFF,TRBV10-2,TRBJ2-1,TRBD2
TGTGCCAGTAGTACCACCAGTGCAGGGAACTATGGCTACACCTTC,CASSTTSAGNYGYTF,TRBV19,TRBJ1-2,-
TGTGCCAGCAACCTCGGGGGAGGCACCATATATTTT,CASNLGGGTIYF,TRBV5-8,TRBJ1-3,-
TGTGCCAGCAGTTTAGACAGTAGATCCATGAACACTGAAGCTTTCTTT,CASSLDSRSMNTEAFF,TRBV27,TRBJ1-1,-
TGTGCCAGCACCCTTTATGGGAGTGACAGGGGGATACGGGGCACCGGGGAGCTGTTTTTT,CASTLYGSDRGIRGTGELFF,TRBV27,TRBJ2-2,TRBD1
TGTGCCAGCAGTCCCGTACGGAGGTGGGATCCAAACACTGAAGCTTTCTTT,CASSPVRRWDPNTEAFF,TRBV28,TRBJ1-1,-
TGTGCCAGCAGCTTTAGAACGTACCAAGAGACCCAGTACTTC,CASSFRTYQETQYF,TRBV5-8,TRBJ2-5,-
TGTGCCTGGAGTTTGACCGCCGGGGGTCAGCCCCAGCATTTT,CAWSLTAGGQPQHF,TRBV30,TRBJ1-5,-
TGTGCCAGCAGCTTAGGGTTTGGGACTGCCTACTACGAGCAGTACTTC,CASSLGFGTAYYEQYF,TRBV7-9,TRBJ2-7,-
TGTGCCAGCAGCCAAACGCTATTCGGACAGGGGGTCTACGAGCAGTACTTC,CASSQTLFGQGVYEQYF,TRBV4-2,TRBJ2-7,TRBD1
TGTGCCAGCAGCCAGAAAGAGACCCAGTACTTC,CASSQKETQYF,TRBV7-9,TRBJ2-5,-
TGTGCCAGCAGCTTGGCGGGGGGAAACGCTGAAGCTTTCTTT,CASSLAGGNAEAFF,TRBV5-4,TRBJ1-1,-
TGTGCCACAACCGGGACAGGGGTGGGGGAGCAGTACTTC,CATTGTGVGEQYF,TRBV6-1,TRBJ2-7,TRBD1
TGTGCCTGCGAGGGGGGGTTCACTGAAGCTTTCTTT,CACEGGFTEAFF,TRBV30,TRBJ1-1,-
TGTGCCAGCAGCCGACTCGGTGTCGGGTTGGGTACGCAGTATTTT,CASSRLGVGLGTQYF,TRBV7-2,TRBJ2-3,-
TGCAGCGTCCCCGGAGTAAACTTCCAACTGAATGAGCAGTTCTTC,CSVPGVNFQLNEQFF,TRBV29-1,TRBJ2-1,-
TGTGCCAGCAGCAGTTTATTTCGTTCACCCCTCCACTTT,CASSSLFRSPLHF,TRBV27,TRBJ1-6,-
TGTGCCAGTAGGGTAGCGGGGGGATCCGTCAATGAGCAGTTCTTC,CASRVAGGSVNEQFF,TRBV19,TRBJ2-1,TRBD2
TGTGCCACCAGCAGAGATCCAGGGGGTAATCAGCCCCAGCATTTT,CATSRDPGGNQPQHF,TRBV15,TRBJ1-5,TRBD1
TGTGCCACCAGCAGCCCTACGACTAGCGGGGTCACAGATACGCAGTATTTT,CATSSPTTSGVTDTQYF,TRBV15,TRBJ2-3,TRBD2
TGTGCCAGCAGGGAGACAGGGGGCATAGATACGCAGTATTTT,CASRETGGIDTQYF,TRBV14,TRBJ2-3,TRBD1
TGCGCCAGCGCCCAGGGGACGGGTGATCAGCCCCAGCATTTT,CASAQGTGDQPQHF,TRBV5-1,TRBJ1-5,-
TGTGCCAGCAGGAAACACGACAGGGCCAATGAGCAGTTCTTC,CASRKHDRANEQFF,TRBV6-5,TRBJ2-1,TRBD1
TGTGCCAGCAGCTTGAGCGGGGGGAGCACAGATACGCAGTATTTT,CASSLSGGSTDTQYF,TRBV7-2,TRBJ2-3,TRBD2
TGTGCCAGCAGTGAACTCCAAACAGGGCCCGGGGCCAACGTCCTGACTTTC,CASSELQTGPGANVLTF,TRBV2,TRBJ2-6,-
TGTGCCAGCAGTGTGGACAGGGTCGGGAACACTGAAGCTTTCTTT,CASSVDRVGNTEAFF,TRBV6-1,TRBJ1-1,TRBD1
TGTGCCAGTAACAGACAGGGGACGGGAAACACCATATATTTT,CASNRQGTGNTIYF,TRBV19,TRBJ1-3,TRBD1
TGTGCCAGCACCTTGACAGTCCGCTATGGCTACACCTTC,CASTLTVRYGYTF,TRBV28,TRBJ1-2,-
TGTGCCAGCAGCTCCACCCTGGCGGGGGCGGGCGAGCAGTACTTC,CASSSTLAGAGEQYF,TRBV7-2,TRBJ2-7,-
TGCGCCAGCAGCCTAGCAGGGGGCGGGATGAACACTGAAGCTTTCTTT,CASSLAGGGMNTEAFF,TRBV4-1,TRBJ1-1,TRBD1